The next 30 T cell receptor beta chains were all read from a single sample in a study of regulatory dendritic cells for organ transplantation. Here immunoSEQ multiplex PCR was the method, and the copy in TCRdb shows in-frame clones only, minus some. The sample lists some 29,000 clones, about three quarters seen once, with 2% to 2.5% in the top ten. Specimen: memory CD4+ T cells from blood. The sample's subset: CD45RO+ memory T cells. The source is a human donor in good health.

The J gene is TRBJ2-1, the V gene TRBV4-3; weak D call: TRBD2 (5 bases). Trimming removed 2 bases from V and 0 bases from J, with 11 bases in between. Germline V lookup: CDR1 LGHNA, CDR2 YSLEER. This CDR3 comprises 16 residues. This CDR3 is CASSQSRGFSYNEQFF. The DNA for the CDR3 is TGCGCCAGCAGCCAAAGCCGAGGGTTCTCCTACAATGAGCAGTTCTTC.

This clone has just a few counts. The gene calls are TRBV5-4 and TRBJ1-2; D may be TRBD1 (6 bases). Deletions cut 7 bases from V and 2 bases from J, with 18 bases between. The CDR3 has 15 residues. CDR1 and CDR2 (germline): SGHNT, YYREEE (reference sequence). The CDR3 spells CASHPDPGTNYGYTF. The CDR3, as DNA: TGTGCCAGCCATCCCGATCCCGGGACAAACTATGGCTACACCTTC.

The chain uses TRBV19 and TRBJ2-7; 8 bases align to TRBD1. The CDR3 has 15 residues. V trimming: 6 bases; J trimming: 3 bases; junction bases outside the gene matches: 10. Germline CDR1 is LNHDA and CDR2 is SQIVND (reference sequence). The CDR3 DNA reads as TGTGCCAGTAGGCCCCTGGACAGGGAGTACTACGAGCAGTACTTC. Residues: CASRPLDREYYEQYF. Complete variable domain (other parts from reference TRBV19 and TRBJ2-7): DGGITQSPKYLFRKEGQNVTLSCEQNLNHDAMYWYRQDPGQGLRLIYYSQIVNDFQKGDIAEGYSVSREKKESFPLTVTSAQKNPTAFYLCASRPLDREYYEQYFGPGTRLTVT.

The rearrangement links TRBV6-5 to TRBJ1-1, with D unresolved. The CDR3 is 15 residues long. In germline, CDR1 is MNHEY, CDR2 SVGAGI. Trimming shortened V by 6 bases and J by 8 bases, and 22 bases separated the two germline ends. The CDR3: CASSRNLQDGSEAFF. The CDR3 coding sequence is TGTGCCAGCAGCCGTAATCTGCAGGACGGGTCCGAAGCTTTCTTT.

The CDR3 coding sequence is TGTGCCTGGAGTGCAGGGGCTGGTGGCTACACCTTC. It yields the protein CAWSAGAGGYTF. The chain carries TRBV30 and TRBJ1-2; possible D gene TRBD1, 6 bases. The germline V gene has CDR1 GTSNPN and CDR2 SVGIG (reference sequence). This CDR3 contains 12 residues. V was shortened by 1 base and J by 7 bases, with 10 bases between the two germline ends.

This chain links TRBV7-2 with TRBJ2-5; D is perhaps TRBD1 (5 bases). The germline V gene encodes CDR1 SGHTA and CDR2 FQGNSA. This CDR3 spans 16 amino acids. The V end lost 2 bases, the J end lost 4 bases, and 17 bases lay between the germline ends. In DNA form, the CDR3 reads TGTGCCAGCAGCTTAATGGGTACACAGCAGGGAGAGACCCAGTACTTC. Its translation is CASSLMGTQQGETQYF.

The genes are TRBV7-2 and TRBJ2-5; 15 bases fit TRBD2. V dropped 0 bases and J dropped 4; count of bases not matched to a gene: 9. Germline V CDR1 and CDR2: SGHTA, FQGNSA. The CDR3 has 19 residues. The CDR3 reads CASSLAGGGTSGRRETQYF. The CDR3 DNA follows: TGTGCCAGCAGCTTAGCGGGTGGGGGGACTAGCGGGAGGAGAGAGACCCAGTACTTC. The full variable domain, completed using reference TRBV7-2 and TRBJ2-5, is GAGVSQSPSNKVTEKGKDVELRCDPISGHTALYWYRQSLGQGLEFLIYFQGNSAPDKSGLPSDRFSAERTGGSVSTLTIQRTQQEDSAVYLCASSLAGGGTSGRRETQYFGPGTRLLVL.

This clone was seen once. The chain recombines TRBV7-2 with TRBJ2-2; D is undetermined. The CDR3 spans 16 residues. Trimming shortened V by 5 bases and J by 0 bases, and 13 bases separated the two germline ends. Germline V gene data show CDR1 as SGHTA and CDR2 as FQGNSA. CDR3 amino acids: CASSNPSIANTGELFF. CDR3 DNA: TGTGCCAGCAGCAACCCTTCGATCGCGAACACCGGGGAGCTGTTTTTT. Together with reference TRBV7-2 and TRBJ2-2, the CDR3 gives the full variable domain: GAGVSQSPSNKVTEKGKDVELRCDPISGHTALYWYRQSLGQGLEFLIYFQGNSAPDKSGLPSDRFSAERTGGSVSTLTIQRTQQEDSAVYLCASSNPSIANTGELFFGEGSRLTVL.

CDR3 DNA: TGTGCCAGCAGTCAAGGACAGAGCTATGGCTACACCTTC. This gives the protein CASSQGQSYGYTF. J is TRBJ1-2 and V is TRBV6-1; possibly TRBD1 for D (6 bases). V lost 5 bases and J lost 4, with 11 bases in between. The CDR3 totals 13 residues. Germline values: CDR1 MNHNS, CDR2 SASEGT.

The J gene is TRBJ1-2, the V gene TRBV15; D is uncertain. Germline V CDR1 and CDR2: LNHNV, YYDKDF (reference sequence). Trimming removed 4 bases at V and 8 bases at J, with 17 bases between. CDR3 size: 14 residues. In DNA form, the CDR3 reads TGTGCCACCAGCACGTACGGGCGACCAGAGGGCTACACCTTC. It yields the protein CATSTYGRPEGYTF.

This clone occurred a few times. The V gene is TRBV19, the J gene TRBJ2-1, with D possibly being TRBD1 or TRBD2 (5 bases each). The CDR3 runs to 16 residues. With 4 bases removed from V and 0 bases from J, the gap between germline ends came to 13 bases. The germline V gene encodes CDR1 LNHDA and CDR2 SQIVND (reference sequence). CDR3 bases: TGTGCCAGTAGTAAAAGGGACGGTAGCTCCTACAATGAGCAGTTCTTC. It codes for CASSKRDGSSYNEQFF.

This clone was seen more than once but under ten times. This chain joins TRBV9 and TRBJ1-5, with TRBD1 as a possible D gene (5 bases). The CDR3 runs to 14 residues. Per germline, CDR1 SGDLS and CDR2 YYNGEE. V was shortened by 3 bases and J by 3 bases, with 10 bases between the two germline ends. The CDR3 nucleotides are TGTGCCAGCAGCGCGGGGGTGGTCAATCAGCCCCAGCATTTT. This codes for CASSAGVVNQPQHF.

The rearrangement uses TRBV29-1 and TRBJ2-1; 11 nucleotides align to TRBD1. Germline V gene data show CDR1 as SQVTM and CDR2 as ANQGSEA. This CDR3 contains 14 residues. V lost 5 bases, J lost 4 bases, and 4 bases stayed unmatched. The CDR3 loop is CSVRTGGYYNEQFF. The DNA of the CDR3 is TGCAGCGTTCGGACAGGGGGCTATTACAATGAGCAGTTCTTC.

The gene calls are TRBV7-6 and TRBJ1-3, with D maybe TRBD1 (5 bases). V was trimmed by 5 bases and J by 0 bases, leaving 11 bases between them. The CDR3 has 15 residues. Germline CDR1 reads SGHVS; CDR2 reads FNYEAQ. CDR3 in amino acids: CASSPLGGSGNTIYF. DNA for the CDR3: TGTGCCAGCAGCCCACTCGGGGGCTCTGGAAACACCATATATTTT. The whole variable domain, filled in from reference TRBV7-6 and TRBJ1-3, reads GAGVSQSPRYKVTKRGQDVALRCDPISGHVSLYWYRQALGQGPEFLTYFNYEAQQDKSGLPNDRFSAERPEGSISTLTIQRTEQRDSAMYRCASSPLGGSGNTIYFGEGSWLTVV.

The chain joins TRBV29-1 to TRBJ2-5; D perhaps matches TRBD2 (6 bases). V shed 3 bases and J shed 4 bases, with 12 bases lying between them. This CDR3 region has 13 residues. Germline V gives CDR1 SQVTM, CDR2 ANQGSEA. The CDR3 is CSVDKLAGETQYF. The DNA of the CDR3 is TGCAGCGTTGACAAACTAGCCGGAGAGACCCAGTACTTC.

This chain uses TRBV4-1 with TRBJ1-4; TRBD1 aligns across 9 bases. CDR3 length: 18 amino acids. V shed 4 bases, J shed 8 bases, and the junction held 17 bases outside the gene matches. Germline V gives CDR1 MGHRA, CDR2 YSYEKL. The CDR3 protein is CASSPTLALGQGREKLFF. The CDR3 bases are TGCGCCAGCAGCCCCACATTGGCTTTGGGACAGGGAAGAGAAAAACTGTTTTTT.

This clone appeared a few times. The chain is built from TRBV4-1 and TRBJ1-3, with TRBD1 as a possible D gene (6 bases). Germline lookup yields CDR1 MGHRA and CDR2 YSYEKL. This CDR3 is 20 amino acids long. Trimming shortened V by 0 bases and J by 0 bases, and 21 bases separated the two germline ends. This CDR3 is CASSQEPAGGTLYSGNTIYF. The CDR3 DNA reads TGCGCCAGCAGCCAAGAGCCGGCGGGGGGCACCCTTTACTCTGGAAACACCATATATTTT.

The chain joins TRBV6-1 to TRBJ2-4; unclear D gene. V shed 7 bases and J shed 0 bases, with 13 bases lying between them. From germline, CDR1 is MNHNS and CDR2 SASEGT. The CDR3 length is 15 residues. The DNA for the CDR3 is TGTGCCAGCACGGATCAACTTATAGCCAAAAACATTCAGTACTTC. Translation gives CASTDQLIAKNIQYF.

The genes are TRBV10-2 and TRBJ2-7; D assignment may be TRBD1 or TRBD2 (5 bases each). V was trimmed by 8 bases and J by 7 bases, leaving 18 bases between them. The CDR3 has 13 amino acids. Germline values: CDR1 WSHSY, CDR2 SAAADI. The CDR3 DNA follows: TGCGCCAGCGGCCGGGACGGGTCCCGAGAGCAGTACTTC. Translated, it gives CASGRDGSREQYF.

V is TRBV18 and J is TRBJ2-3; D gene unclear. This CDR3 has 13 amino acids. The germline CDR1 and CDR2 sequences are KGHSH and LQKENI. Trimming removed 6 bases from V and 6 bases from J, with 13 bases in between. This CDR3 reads CASSPTQGDTQYF. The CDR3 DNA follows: TGTGCCAGCTCTCCAACCCAAGGGGATACGCAGTATTTT.

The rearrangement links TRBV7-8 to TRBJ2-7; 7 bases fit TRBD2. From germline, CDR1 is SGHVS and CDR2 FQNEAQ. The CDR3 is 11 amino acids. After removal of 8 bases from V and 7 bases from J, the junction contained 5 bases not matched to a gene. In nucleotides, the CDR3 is TGTGCCAGCGGGAGGGCCGCTGAGCAGTACTTC. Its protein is CASGRAAEQYF.

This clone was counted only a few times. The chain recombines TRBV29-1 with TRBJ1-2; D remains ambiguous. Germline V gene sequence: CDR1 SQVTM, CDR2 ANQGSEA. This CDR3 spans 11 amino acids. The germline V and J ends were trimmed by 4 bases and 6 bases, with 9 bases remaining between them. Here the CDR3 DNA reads TGCAGCGTTGGAGCAGACAATGGCTACACCTTC. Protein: CSVGADNGYTF.

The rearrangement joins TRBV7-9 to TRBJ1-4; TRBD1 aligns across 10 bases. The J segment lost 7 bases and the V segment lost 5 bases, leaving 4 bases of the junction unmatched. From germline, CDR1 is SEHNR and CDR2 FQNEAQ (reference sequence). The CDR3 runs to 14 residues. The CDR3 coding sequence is TGTGCCAGCAGCCCGGGACAGGGGCTTGAAAAACTGTTTTTT. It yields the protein CASSPGQGLEKLFF.

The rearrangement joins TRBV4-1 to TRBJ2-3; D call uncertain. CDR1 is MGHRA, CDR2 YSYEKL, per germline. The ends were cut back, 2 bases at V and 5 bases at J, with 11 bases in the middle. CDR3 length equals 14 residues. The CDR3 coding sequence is TGCGCCAGCAGCCAAATAGGGTTCGGAGATACGCAGTATTTT. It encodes CASSQIGFGDTQYF.

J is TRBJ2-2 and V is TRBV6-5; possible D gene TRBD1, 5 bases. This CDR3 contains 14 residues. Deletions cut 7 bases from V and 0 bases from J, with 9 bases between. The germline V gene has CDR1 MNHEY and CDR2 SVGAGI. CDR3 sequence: CASMVGPNTGELFF. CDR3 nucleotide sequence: TGTGCCAGCATGGTGGGGCCGAACACCGGGGAGCTGTTTTTT.

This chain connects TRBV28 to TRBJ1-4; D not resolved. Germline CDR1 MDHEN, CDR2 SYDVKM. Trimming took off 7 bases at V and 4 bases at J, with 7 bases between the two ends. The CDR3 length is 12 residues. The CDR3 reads CASTDFNEKLFF. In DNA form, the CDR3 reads TGTGCCAGCACCGACTTTAATGAAAAACTGTTTTTT. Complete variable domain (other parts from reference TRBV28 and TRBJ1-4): DVKVTQSSRYLVKRTGEKVFLECVQDMDHENMFWYRQDPGLGLRLIYFSYDVKMKEKGDIPEGYSVSREKKERFSLILESASTNQTSMYLCASTDFNEKLFFGSGTQLSVL.

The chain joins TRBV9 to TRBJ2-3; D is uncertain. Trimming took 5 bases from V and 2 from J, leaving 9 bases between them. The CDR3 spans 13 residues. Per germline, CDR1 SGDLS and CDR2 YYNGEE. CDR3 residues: CASSYSITDTQYF. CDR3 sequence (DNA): TGTGCCAGCAGTTACAGTATCACAGATACGCAGTATTTT.

CDR3 loop: CASSLASLARGTGRDIQYF. CDR3 bases: TGTGCCAGCAGCTTAGCGAGCTTAGCAAGGGGGACAGGGAGGGACATTCAGTACTTC. The chain couples TRBV7-2 to TRBJ2-4; 9 nucleotides match TRBD1. Trimming took 0 bases from V and 8 from J; bases not matched to a gene: 17. The CDR3 is made up of 19 amino acids. Germline values: CDR1 SGHTA, CDR2 FQGNSA.

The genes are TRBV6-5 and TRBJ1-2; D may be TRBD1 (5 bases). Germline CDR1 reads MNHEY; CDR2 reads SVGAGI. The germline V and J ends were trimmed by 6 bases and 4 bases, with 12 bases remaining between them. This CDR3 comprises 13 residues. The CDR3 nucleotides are TGTGCCAGCAGACCTGACAGACGCTATGGCTACACCTTC. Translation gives CASRPDRRYGYTF.

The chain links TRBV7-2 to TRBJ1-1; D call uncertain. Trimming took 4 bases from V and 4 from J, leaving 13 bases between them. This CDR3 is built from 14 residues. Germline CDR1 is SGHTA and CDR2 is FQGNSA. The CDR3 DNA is TGTGCCAGCAGCTACGGTATTGGTGGCACTGAAGCTTTCTTT. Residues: CASSYGIGGTEAFF. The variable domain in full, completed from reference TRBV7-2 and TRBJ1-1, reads GAGVSQSPSNKVTEKGKDVELRCDPISGHTALYWYRQSLGQGLEFLIYFQGNSAPDKSGLPSDRFSAERTGGSVSTLTIQRTQQEDSAVYLCASSYGIGGTEAFFGQGTRLTVV.